A selection of T cell receptor beta chains follows, all from one sample in a study of blood T cell repertoires in COVID-19. Data came from immunoSEQ multiplex PCR; TCRdb stores just in-frame clones and leaves some out. The data contain around 370,000 clones, around 90% of them singletons. The specimen was peripheral blood. Receptors originate from a man in his late teens or twenties with active or convalescent COVID-19. Both conserved end residues are trimmed from each CDR3. D genes are given only for firm matches.

cdr3_aa	j_call	d_call	v_call
ASSPNPPGGGNTIY	TRBJ1-3	.	TRBV18
ASSLAGGGGYEQY	TRBJ2-7	.	TRBV7-6
ASSVNRGGGNTIY	TRBJ1-3	TRBD1	TRBV19
ASSPAASMSGNTIY	TRBJ1-3	.	TRBV5-4
ASSLLAGNYEQY	TRBJ2-7	.	TRBV5-1
ASSSLAGFNNEQF	TRBJ2-1	TRBD2	TRBV7-3
ASSLSEGAGTYEQY	TRBJ2-7	.	TRBV7-2
ASSPSGTGIYEQY	TRBJ2-7	TRBD1	TRBV18
ASSVGGTTGLTETQY	TRBJ2-5	.	TRBV9
ASSENGLATTGELF	TRBJ2-2	TRBD2	TRBV5-5
ASSPQWNTEAF	TRBJ1-1	.	TRBV7-9
ATSSNLEGNQPQH	TRBJ1-5	.	TRBV15
ASSREGNTEAF	TRBJ1-1	.	TRBV7-3
ASSQRDRPNTEAF	TRBJ1-1	TRBD1	TRBV25-1